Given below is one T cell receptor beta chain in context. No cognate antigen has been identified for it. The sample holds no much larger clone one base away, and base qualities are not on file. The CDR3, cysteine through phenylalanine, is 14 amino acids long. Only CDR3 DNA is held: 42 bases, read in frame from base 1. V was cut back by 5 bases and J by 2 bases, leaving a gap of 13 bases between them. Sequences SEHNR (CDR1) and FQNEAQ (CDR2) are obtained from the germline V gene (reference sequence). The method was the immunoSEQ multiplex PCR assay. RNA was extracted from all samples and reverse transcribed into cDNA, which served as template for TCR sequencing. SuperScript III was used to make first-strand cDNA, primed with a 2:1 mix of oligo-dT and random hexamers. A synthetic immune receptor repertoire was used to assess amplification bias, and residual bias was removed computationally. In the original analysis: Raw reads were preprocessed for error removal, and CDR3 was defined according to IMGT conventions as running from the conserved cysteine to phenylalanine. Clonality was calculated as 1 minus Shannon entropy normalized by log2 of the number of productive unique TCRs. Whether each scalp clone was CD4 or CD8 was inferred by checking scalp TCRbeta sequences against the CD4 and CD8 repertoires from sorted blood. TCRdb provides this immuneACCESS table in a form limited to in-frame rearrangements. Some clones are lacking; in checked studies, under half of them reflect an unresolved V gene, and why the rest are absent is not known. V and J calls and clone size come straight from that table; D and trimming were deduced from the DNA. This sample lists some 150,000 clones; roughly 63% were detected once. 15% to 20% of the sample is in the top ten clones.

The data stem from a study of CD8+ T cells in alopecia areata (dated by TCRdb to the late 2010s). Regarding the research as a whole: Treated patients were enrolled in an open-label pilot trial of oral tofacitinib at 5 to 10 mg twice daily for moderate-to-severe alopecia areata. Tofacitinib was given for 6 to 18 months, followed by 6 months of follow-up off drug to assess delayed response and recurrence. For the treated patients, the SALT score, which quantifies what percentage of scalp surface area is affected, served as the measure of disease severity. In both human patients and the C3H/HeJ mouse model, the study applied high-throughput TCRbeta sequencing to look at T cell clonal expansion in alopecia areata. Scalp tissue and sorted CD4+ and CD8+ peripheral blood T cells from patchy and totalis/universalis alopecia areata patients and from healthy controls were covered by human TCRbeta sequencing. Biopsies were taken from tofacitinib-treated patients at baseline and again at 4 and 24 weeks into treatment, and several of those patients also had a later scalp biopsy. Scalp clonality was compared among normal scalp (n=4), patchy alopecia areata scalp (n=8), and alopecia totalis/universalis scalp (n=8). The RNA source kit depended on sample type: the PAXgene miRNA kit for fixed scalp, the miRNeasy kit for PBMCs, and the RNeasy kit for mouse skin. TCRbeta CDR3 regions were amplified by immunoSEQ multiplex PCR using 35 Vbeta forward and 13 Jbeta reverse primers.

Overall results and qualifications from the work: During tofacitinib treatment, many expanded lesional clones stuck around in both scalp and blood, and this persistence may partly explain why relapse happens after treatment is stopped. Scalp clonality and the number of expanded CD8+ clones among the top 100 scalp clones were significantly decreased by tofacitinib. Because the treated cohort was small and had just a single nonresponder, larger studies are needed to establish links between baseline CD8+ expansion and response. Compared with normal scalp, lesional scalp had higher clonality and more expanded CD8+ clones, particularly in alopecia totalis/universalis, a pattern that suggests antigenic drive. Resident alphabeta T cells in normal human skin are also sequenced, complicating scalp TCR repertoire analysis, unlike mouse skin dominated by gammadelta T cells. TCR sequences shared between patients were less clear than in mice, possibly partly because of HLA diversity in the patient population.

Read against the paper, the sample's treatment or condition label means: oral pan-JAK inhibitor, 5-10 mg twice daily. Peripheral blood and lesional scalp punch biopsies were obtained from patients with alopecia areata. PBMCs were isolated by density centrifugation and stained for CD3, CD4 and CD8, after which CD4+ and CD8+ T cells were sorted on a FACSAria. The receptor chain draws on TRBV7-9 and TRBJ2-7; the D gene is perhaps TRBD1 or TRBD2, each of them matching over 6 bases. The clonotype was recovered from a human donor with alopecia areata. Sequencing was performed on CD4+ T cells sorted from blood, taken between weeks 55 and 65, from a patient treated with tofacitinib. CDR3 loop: CASSPGGYTYEQYF. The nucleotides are TGTGCCAGCAGCCCCGGGGGCTACACCTACGAGCAGTACTTC.